This T cell receptor (beta chain) originates from a study of blood T cell repertoires in COVID-19. About the study: The United States, Italy and Spain provided the acute and convalescent COVID-19 samples.

Libraries were prepared by immunoSEQ multiplex PCR; TCRdb keeps only in-frame clonotypes and omits some of them. The data hold 110,000 or so clones, with 80% to 90% observed a single time. The germline gives CDR1 MNHEY, CDR2 SVGEGT. J lost 2 bases, V lost 1 base, and 4 bases had no gene match. The CDR3 runs 15 residues. The sequenced sample was peripheral blood. The TCR comes from a human donor in a cohort sampled during active COVID-19. The V call is TRBV6-2 or TRBV6-3, the J call TRBJ2-7; TRBD1 aligns across 8 bases. CDR3 nucleotide sequence: TGTGCCAGCAGTTACTTTGGACAGGGTGCCTACGAGCAGTACTTC. Amino acid sequence: CASSYFGQGAYEQYF.